This is a list of T cell receptor beta chains from one sample in a study of blood T cell repertoires in COVID-19. Generated by immunoSEQ multiplex PCR, the TCRdb table keeps only in-frame clones and is missing some. This table holds around 300,000 clones, just under 90% found once. The specimen sequenced was peripheral blood. The receptors shown here come from a woman aged 40-49 years with acute or convalescent COVID-19. CDR3s include the opening cysteine and the closing phenylalanine or tryptophan. The D gene is left open where the match is weak. Rows may omit the clone size; those that give it use once, few, many or a size class.

TGTGCCAGCAGCGTAGGACAGGGGAATCATCAGCCCCAGCATTTT	CASSVGQGNHQPQHF	TRBJ1-5	TRBV5-5	NA	TRBD1
TGTGCCAGCAGCGCATCGACAGGGTCAGGAAACACCATATATTTT	CASSASTGSGNTIYF	TRBJ1-3	TRBV9	NA	TRBD1
TGTGCCAGTATTCCTAACACCGGGACCGAAGGGAGGAACACCATATATTTT	CASIPNTGTEGRNTIYF	TRBJ1-3	TRBV19	once	NA
TGCGCCAGCAGATTCATACAGGGTTTCCCCGGGGAGCTGTTTTTT	CASRFIQGFPGELFF	TRBJ2-2	TRBV5-1	NA	NA
TGTGCCAGCAGTGAAGTACAGGGGGCCCCTGAAGCTTTCTTT	CASSEVQGAPEAFF	TRBJ1-1	TRBV6-1	NA	TRBD1
TGTGCCAGCAGCCTTAACCGGGGATTGAACACTGAAGCTTTCTTT	CASSLNRGLNTEAFF	TRBJ1-1	TRBV11-2	NA	NA
TGTGCCACCAGCCGACAGGGCCACAGCACAGATACGCAGTATTTT	CATSRQGHSTDTQYF	TRBJ2-3	TRBV15	once	TRBD1
TGTGCCATCGGGGCTCCGGGACAGGGCCTCGATGGCTACACCTTC	CAIGAPGQGLDGYTF	TRBJ1-2	TRBV10-3	NA	TRBD1
TGTGCCAGCAGCCAAGCTCTCTCTAGCGGGGGGACGGAGACCCAGTACTTC	CASSQALSSGGTETQYF	TRBJ2-5	TRBV3-1/TRBV3-2	few	TRBD2
TGTGCCAGCAGCCCCGAGGCATCGTGGGCGGGAGATTACAATGAGCAGTTCTTC	CASSPEASWAGDYNEQFF	TRBJ2-1	TRBV14	NA	TRBD2
TGTGCCAGCACCTTGGGACAGGCCGACTATGGCTACACCTTC	CASTLGQADYGYTF	TRBJ1-2	TRBV7-8	NA	TRBD1
TGTGCCAGCAGGCGACAGGGGAGCTCTGGAAACACCATATATTTT	CASRRQGSSGNTIYF	TRBJ1-3	TRBV6-5	NA	TRBD1
TGTGCCAGCAGCTTACGCGGGGGAGATACGCAGTATTTT	CASSLRGGDTQYF	TRBJ2-3	TRBV5-5	NA	TRBD2
TGTGCCAGCAGTTTGTACCGGACAGTTGATCAGCCCCAGCATTTT	CASSLYRTVDQPQHF	TRBJ1-5	TRBV6-2/TRBV6-3	NA	NA
TGCGCCAGCACCAAACAGCCATCGGACACCGGGGAGCTGTTTTTT	CASTKQPSDTGELFF	TRBJ2-2	TRBV5-1	once	NA
TGTGCCAGCAGCCCTGGAGGAGTCGCCACTGAAGCTTTCTTT	CASSPGGVATEAFF	TRBJ1-1	TRBV3-1/TRBV3-2	NA	NA
TGTGCCAGCAGTTTTAACTCCCCGCAAGGCAATCAGCCCCAGCATTTT	CASSFNSPQGNQPQHF	TRBJ1-5	TRBV27	NA	NA
TGTGCCAGCAGTGAAGCGTCGGGAGGGCTAGATAGCGGGGAGCTGTTTTTT	CASSEASGGLDSGELFF	TRBJ2-2	TRBV2	NA	TRBD2
TGTGCCAGCAGCCGGACAGGGGCCACTGAAGCTTTCTTT	CASSRTGATEAFF	TRBJ1-1	TRBV6-5	few	TRBD1
TGTGCCTTACCCGCCGGGACTAGCGGCACAGATACGCAGTATTTT	CALPAGTSGTDTQYF	TRBJ2-3	TRBV30	NA	TRBD2
TGTGCCAGCAGCCAGCAACTCCAGGGGACCCAGTACTTC	CASSQQLQGTQYF	TRBJ2-5	TRBV7-9	NA	NA
TGTGCCAGCAGCCCAAAACAACGACAGGGGCCGATCTCGATCGGAAACACCATATATTTT	CASSPKQRQGPISIGNTIYF	TRBJ1-3	TRBV9	NA	TRBD1
TGCGCCAGCAGCGCACAGGGGTTGGAGACCCAGTACTTC	CASSAQGLETQYF	TRBJ2-5	TRBV5-1	NA	TRBD1
TGTGCCAGCTCTACCGGGGGACAGACCTATAGCAATCAGCCCCAGCATTTT	CASSTGGQTYSNQPQHF	TRBJ1-5	TRBV18	NA	TRBD1
TGCGCCAGCAGCTTGGCCGGGGGACAGCAGTCCAGCTCTGGGGCCAACGTCCTGACTTTC	CASSLAGGQQSSSGANVLTF	TRBJ2-6	TRBV5-1	NA	NA
TGCGCCAGCAGTCAGGGTCTAGACACTGAAGCTTTCTTT	CASSQGLDTEAFF	TRBJ1-1	TRBV10-1	NA	NA
TGCGCCAGCAGCTCATCGGGACAGGGGATCGGTGGCTACACCTTC	CASSSSGQGIGGYTF	TRBJ1-2	TRBV5-1	NA	TRBD1
TGTGCCAGCTCACCGAAGAATTCGGGGGGTGGCTACAATGAGCAGTTCTTC	CASSPKNSGGGYNEQFF	TRBJ2-1	TRBV18	NA	TRBD2
TGTGCCTGGAGTGTACTAAAAAATCAGCCCCAGCATTTT	CAWSVLKNQPQHF	TRBJ1-5	TRBV30	NA	NA
TGTGCCAGCAGTGAATCCGGCGGGGCTGGAAACACCATATATTTT	CASSESGGAGNTIYF	TRBJ1-3	TRBV2	NA	NA
TGTGCCACCAGTGATTTGGACAGCCGGAACACCGGGGAGCTGTTTTTT	CATSDLDSRNTGELFF	TRBJ2-2	TRBV24-1	NA	NA
TGTGCCAGCAGCTTAGCCGGGTTCACCTACAATGAGCAGTTCTTC	CASSLAGFTYNEQFF	TRBJ2-1	TRBV7-2	few	NA
TGTGCCAGCCGCGGCCTTCCCGATGACTTCACAGATACGCAGTATTTT	CASRGLPDDFTDTQYF	TRBJ2-3	TRBV3-1/TRBV3-2	NA	NA
TGTGCCAGCAGCCGCACAGGGACCTCGCACGAGCAGTTCTTC	CASSRTGTSHEQFF	TRBJ2-1	TRBV7-3	NA	NA
TGTGCCAGCAGCGTAGTTCTAGCCGAAGCTTTCTTT	CASSVVLAEAFF	TRBJ1-1	TRBV9	NA	NA
TGTGCCAGCACTTCGCCCAGGGTCAGGAATTCACCCCTCCACTTT	CASTSPRVRNSPLHF	TRBJ1-6	TRBV2	few	NA
TGTGCCAGCAGTGACTCGCCGGGAGATACGCAGTATTTT	CASSDSPGDTQYF	TRBJ2-3	TRBV6-4	NA	NA
TGTGCCAGTCGGAGGGACAGCGCTAATGAAAAACTGTTTTTT	CASRRDSANEKLFF	TRBJ1-4	TRBV6-6	NA	TRBD1
TGTGCCAGCAGCCCCGGGCGGGGCACTGAAGCTTTCTTT	CASSPGRGTEAFF	TRBJ1-1	TRBV11-3	NA	NA
TGCGCCAGCAGCTTGGACCTCCGGGACACGCTGTATAGCAATCAGCCCCAGCATTTT	CASSLDLRDTLYSNQPQHF	TRBJ1-5	TRBV5-1	NA	NA
TGTGCCAGCACCCCAGGGCACACTTCGAATTCACCCCTCCACTTT	CASTPGHTSNSPLHF	TRBJ1-6	TRBV6-5	NA	NA